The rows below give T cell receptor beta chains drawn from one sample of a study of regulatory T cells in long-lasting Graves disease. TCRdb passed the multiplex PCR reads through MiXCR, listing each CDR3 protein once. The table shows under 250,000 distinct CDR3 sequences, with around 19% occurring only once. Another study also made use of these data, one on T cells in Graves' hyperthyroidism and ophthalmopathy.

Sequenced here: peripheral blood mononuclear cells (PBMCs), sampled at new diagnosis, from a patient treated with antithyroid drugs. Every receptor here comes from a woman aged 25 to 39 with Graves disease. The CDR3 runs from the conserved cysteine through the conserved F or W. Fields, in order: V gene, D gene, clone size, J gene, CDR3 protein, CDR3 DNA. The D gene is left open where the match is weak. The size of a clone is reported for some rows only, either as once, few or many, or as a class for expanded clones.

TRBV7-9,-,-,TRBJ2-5,CASSPWSQGTQYF,TGTGCCAGCAGCCCCTGGTCTCAAGGGACCCAGTACTTC
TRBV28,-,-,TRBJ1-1,CASITSRNTEAFF,TGTGCCAGCATCACTAGCAGGAACACTGAAGCTTTCTTT
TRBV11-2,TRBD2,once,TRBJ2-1,CASSWGLAGNNEQFF,TGTGCCAGCAGCTGGGGCCTAGCGGGGAACAATGAGCAGTTCTTC
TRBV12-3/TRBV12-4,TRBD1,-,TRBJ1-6,CASTAGTDNSPLHF,TGTGCCAGCACCGCGGGGACAGATAATTCACCCCTCCACTTT
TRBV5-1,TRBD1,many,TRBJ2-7,CASTRQGFDEQYF,TGCGCCAGCACCAGACAGGGGTTCGACGAGCAGTACTTC
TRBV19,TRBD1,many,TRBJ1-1,CASSSDRGRVTEAFF,TGTGCCAGTAGCTCGGACAGGGGGCGCGTCACTGAAGCTTTCTTT
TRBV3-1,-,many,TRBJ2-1,CASSQRGQSYNEQFF,TGTGCCAGCAGCCAGCGGGGGCAATCCTACAATGAGCAGTTCTTC
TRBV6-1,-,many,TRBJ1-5,CASSGTGTTYSNQPQHF,TGTGCCAGCAGTGGAACCGGGACAACTTATAGCAATCAGCCCCAGCATTTT
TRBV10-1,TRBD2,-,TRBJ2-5,CASKAGTSGGKTQYF,TGCGCCAGCAAGGCCGGGACTAGCGGAGGAAAGACCCAGTACTTC
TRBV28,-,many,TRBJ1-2,CASSRAANYGYTF,TGTGCCAGCAGTCGGGCAGCTAACTATGGCTACACCTTC
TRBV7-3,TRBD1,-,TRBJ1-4,CASSRGQGEKLFF,TGTGCCAGCAGCCGAGGACAGGGTGAAAAACTGTTTTTT
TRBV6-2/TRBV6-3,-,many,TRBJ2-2,CASSEGRGPTGELFF,TGTGCCAGCAGTGAAGGGAGGGGGCCCACCGGGGAGCTGTTTTTT
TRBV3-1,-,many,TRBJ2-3,CASRSTADTQYF,TGTGCCAGCAGATCGACAGCAGATACGCAGTATTTT
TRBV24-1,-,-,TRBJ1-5,CATSDRRAAGNQPQHF,TGTGCCACCAGTGACCGAAGGGCCGCCGGCAATCAGCCCCAGCATTTT
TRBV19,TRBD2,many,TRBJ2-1,CASRGAGGGHEQFF,TGTGCCAGTCGAGGGGCGGGAGGTGGGCATGAGCAGTTCTTC
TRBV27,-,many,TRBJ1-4,CASMDYFATNEKLFF,TGTGCCAGCATGGACTACTTTGCAACTAATGAAAAACTGTTTTTT
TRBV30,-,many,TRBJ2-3,CAWRVSTDTQYF,TGTGCCTGGAGAGTGAGCACAGATACGCAGTATTTT
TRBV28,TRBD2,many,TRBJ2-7,CASLASGLAGGRGYF,TGTGCCAGCCTCGCTTCGGGACTAGCGGGAGGGCGTGGATACTTC
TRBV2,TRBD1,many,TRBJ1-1,CASSVPGQGVTEAFF,TGTGCCAGCAGCGTCCCGGGACAGGGCGTCACTGAAGCTTTCTTT
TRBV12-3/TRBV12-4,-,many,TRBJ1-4,CASRSGNEKLFF,TGTGCCAGCAGGTCGGGGAATGAAAAACTGTTTTTT
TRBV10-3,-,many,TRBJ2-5,CAISALRKGGAWQETQYF,TGTGCCATCAGTGCCCTCCGGAAGGGGGGCGCCTGGCAAGAGACCCAGTACTTC
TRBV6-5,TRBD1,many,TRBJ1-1,CASSYSGLTDRGRRTEAFF,TGTGCCAGCAGTTACTCCGGCCTAACCGACAGGGGGCGACGCACTGAAGCTTTCTTT
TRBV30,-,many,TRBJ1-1,CAWSDMGIEAFF,TGTGCCTGGAGTGACATGGGTATTGAAGCTTTCTTT
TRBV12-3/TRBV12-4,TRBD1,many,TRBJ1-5,CASSWTGSQPQHF,TGTGCCAGCTCCTGGACAGGGAGCCAGCCCCAGCATTTT
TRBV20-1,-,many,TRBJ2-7,CSARPGTYEQYF,TGCAGTGCTAGACCTGGCACCTACGAGCAGTACTTC
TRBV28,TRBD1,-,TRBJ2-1,CASRSSTGESYNEQFF,TGTGCCAGCAGGTCCTCTACAGGGGAATCCTACAATGAGCAGTTCTTC
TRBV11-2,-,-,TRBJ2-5,CASSLDWGSGGTQYF,TGTGCCAGCAGCTTAGATTGGGGCAGTGGGGGGACCCAGTACTTC
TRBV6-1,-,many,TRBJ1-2,CASSPRRGQNGYTF,TGTGCCAGCAGTCCCAGGCGCGGACAGAATGGCTACACCTTC
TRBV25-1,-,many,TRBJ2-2,CASTATGEAGELFF,TGTGCCAGCACCGCCACAGGGGAGGCCGGGGAGCTGTTTTTT
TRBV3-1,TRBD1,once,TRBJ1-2,CASSQGLRGQDYGYTF,TGTGCCAGCAGCCAAGGACTCAGGGGGCAGGACTATGGCTACACCTTC
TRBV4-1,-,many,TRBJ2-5,CASSQQGGGRSGTQYF,TGCGCCAGCAGCCAGCAGGGGGGCGGGAGATCGGGGACCCAGTACTTC
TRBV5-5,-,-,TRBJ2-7,CASSQVDMYEQYF,TGTGCCAGCAGCCAAGTTGACATGTACGAGCAGTACTTC
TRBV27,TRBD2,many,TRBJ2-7,CASSPQGGSSYEQYF,TGTGCCAGCAGTCCCCAAGGCGGGAGCTCCTACGAGCAGTACTTC
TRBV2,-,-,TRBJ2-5,CASTLVRETQYF,TGTGCCAGCACGCTAGTTAGGGAGACCCAGTACTTC
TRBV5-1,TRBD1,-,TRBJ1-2,CASSGQGANYGYTF,TGCGCCAGCAGCGGACAGGGGGCTAACTATGGCTACACCTTC
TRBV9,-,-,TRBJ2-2,CASTQGNTGELFF,TGTGCCAGCACTCAGGGAAACACCGGGGAGCTGTTTTTT
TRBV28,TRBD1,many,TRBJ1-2,CASSPSGQGTYGYTF,TGTGCCAGCAGCCCCAGCGGACAGGGGACCTATGGCTACACCTTC
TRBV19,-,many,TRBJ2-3,CASSISTGKQYF,TGTGCCAGTAGTATATCAACAGGGAAGCAGTATTTT
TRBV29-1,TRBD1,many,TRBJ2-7,CSVELATGGYEQYF,TGCAGCGTTGAACTTGCGACAGGGGGTTACGAGCAGTACTTC
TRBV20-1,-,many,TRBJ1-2,CSSPRGLYGYTF,TGCAGCTCGCCGAGAGGGCTCTATGGCTACACCTTC
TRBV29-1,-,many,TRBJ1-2,CSVGGGRSGYTF,TGCAGCGTTGGGGGAGGGAGGAGTGGCTACACCTTC
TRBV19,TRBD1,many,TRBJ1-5,CASSPRQGAFGQPQHF,TGTGCCAGTAGCCCGCGACAGGGGGCGTTCGGTCAGCCCCAGCATTTT
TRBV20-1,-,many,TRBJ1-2,CSARERELDGYTF,TGCAGTGCTAGAGAGAGGGAACTGGATGGCTACACCTTC
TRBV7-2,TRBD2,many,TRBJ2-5,CASSFTSAGTQYF,TGTGCCAGCAGCTTTACTAGCGCTGGGACCCAGTACTTC
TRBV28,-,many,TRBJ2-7,CASNSFDTFSYEQYF,TGTGCCAGCAATAGTTTCGACACCTTCTCCTACGAGCAGTACTTC
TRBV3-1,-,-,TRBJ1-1,CASSQSYVNTEAFF,TGTGCCAGCAGCCAAAGTTACGTGAACACTGAAGCTTTCTTT
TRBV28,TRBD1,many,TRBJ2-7,CASSPPPMTGADEQYF,TGTGCCAGCAGTCCGCCCCCGATGACAGGGGCGGACGAGCAGTACTTC
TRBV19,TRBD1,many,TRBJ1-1,CASSTTGEAEAFF,TGTGCCAGTAGTACGACAGGGGAAGCTGAAGCTTTCTTT
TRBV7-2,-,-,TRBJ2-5,CASSLLWETQYF,TGTGCCAGCAGCCTGCTGTGGGAGACCCAGTACTTC
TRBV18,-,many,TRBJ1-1,CASYSGLNTEAFF,TGTGCCAGCTACTCCGGACTTAACACTGAAGCTTTCTTT
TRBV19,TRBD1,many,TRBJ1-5,CASRKTGDNQPQHF,TGTGCCAGTAGAAAGACAGGGGACAATCAGCCCCAGCATTTT
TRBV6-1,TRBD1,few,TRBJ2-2,CASTYRDRDTGKLFF,TGTGCCAGCACATACCGGGACAGGGACACCGGGAAGCTGTTTTTT
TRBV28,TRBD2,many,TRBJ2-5,CASSPPGGRVGTQYF,TGTGCCAGCAGCCCCCCGGGCGGGAGGGTCGGGACCCAGTACTTC
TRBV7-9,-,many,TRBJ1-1,CASSLARQTRGEAFF,TGTGCCAGCAGCTTAGCTCGTCAAACGAGGGGTGAAGCTTTCTTT
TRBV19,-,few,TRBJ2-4,CASSTTQNIQYF,TGTGCCAGTAGTACGACCCAAAACATTCAGTACTTC
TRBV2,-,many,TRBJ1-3,CASSRGSGGNTIYF,TGTGCCAGCAGTCGCGGGTCGGGAGGAAACACCATATATTTT
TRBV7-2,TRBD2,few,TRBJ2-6,CASSALGVAGDHSGANVLTF,TGTGCCAGCAGCGCCTTGGGGGTAGCGGGGGACCACTCTGGGGCCAACGTCCTGACTTTC
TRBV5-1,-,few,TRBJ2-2,CASSLDSDGGELFF,TGCGCCAGCAGCTTGGACTCCGACGGCGGGGAGCTGTTTTTT